Each of the 31 T cell receptor beta chains below was sequenced from the same sample in a study of beta chain features in type 1 diabetes. The authors reverse transcribed all of the isolated RNA, so sequencing captured expressed TCRB transcripts. Libraries were prepared by immunoSEQ multiplex PCR; TCRdb keeps only in-frame clonotypes and omits some of them. The sample shows approximately 470,000 clones, approximately 31% of them seen only once. The sequencing sample was made of naive CD4+ T cells from blood. The receptors stem from a man between 18 and 35 years old in good health.

This clone was detected only a few times. This rearrangement joins TRBV7-9 to TRBJ2-6; 8 nucleotides align to TRBD2. Germline CDR1 and CDR2: SEHNR and FQNEAQ (reference sequence). The length of the CDR3 is 14 residues. V was pared by 5 bases and J by 15 bases, with 12 bases of the junction left unmatched. The CDR3 DNA follows: TGTGCCAGCAGCCTTAGCGGGGCACCGAGGGACCTGACTTTC. It codes for CASSLSGAPRDLTF.

This clone has just a few counts. Other DNA sequences in the same sample also yield this CDR3. The rearrangement uses TRBV9 and TRBJ1-3, with D possibly matching TRBD1 (5 bases). The CDR3 has 13 residues. Germline loops: CDR1 SGDLS, CDR2 YYNGEE. V was cut by 2 bases and J by 3 bases, with 6 bases left in between. CDR3 amino acids: CASSVDSGNTIYF. The CDR3 nucleotides read TGTGCCAGCAGCGTCGACAGTGGAAACACCATATATTTT.

The chain uses TRBV27 and TRBJ2-1; the D gene is possibly TRBD1 (6 bases). Trimming cost V 3 bases and J 7 bases, with 22 bases left between them. The CDR3 sequence is 17 residues long. CDR1 is MNHEY, CDR2 SMNVEV, per germline (reference sequence). The CDR3 loop is CASSFRTVSLRVNEQFF. DNA of the CDR3: TGTGCCAGCAGTTTCAGGACAGTCTCCCTGCGGGTAAATGAGCAGTTCTTC.

This clone occurred a few times. The chain recombines TRBV27 with TRBJ2-7; D may match TRBD1 or TRBD2 (5 bases each). V lost 5 bases and J 4 bases, leaving 12 bases between the germline ends. The germline gives CDR1 MNHEY, CDR2 SMNVEV (reference sequence). CDR3 size: 13 residues. The chain's CDR3 is CASSLREGYEQYF. The CDR3 nucleotides are TGTGCCAGCAGTCTTAGAGAGGGGTACGAGCAGTACTTC.

This clone was seen more than once but under ten times. The rearrangement joins TRBV7-2 to TRBJ1-1; D might be TRBD1 (5 bases). CDR1 is SGHTA and CDR2 is FQGNSA in the germline V gene. CDR3 length equals 13 residues. Trimming shortened V by 0 bases and J by 7 bases, and 9 bases separated the two germline ends. In nucleotides, the CDR3 is TGTGCCAGCAGCTTAGCGGACGGGGGTGAAGCTTTCTTT. Residues: CASSLADGGEAFF.

This clone appeared a few times. V is TRBV18 and J is TRBJ2-7; 9 bases align to TRBD2. There are 14 residues in the CDR3. The germline V gene encodes CDR1 KGHSH and CDR2 LQKENI. V lost 4 bases to trimming and J lost 3 bases; unmatched junction nucleotides: 4. CDR3 sequence: CASSLLAGDYEQYF. CDR3 in DNA: TGTGCCAGCTCACTACTAGCGGGCGACTACGAGCAGTACTTC.

The chain is built from TRBV7-9 and TRBJ2-5; no definite D call. V lost 0 bases and J lost 5, with 7 bases in between. Germline V gene sequence: CDR1 SEHNR, CDR2 FQNEAQ (reference sequence). This CDR3 comprises 13 residues. The CDR3 loop reads CASSLASMETQYF. CDR3 DNA: TGTGCCAGCAGCTTAGCTAGTATGGAGACCCAGTACTTC.

This clone turned up a few times. V is TRBV7-7 and J is TRBJ2-2, with 8 bases fitting TRBD1. The V gene's germline CDR1 is SSHAT and CDR2 FNYEAQ (reference sequence). This CDR3 is 15 amino acids long. V gave up 6 bases and J gave up 0 bases; unmatched junction bases: 3. This chain's CDR3 is CASSLGQANTGELFF. In DNA form, the CDR3 reads TGTGCCAGCAGTTTGGGACAGGCGAACACCGGGGAGCTGTTTTTT.

This clone was observed a handful of times. J is TRBJ2-7 and V is TRBV30, with TRBD2 matching 10 bases. V dropped 3 bases and J dropped 2; count of bases not matched to a gene: 4. Per the germline V gene, CDR1 is GTSNPN and CDR2 is SVGIG (reference sequence). The CDR3 runs to 14 residues. CDR3 DNA sequence: TGTGCCTGGAGACTTAGCGGGAGGACCTACGAGCAGTACTTC. Translating it yields CAWRLSGRTYEQYF.

The chain joins TRBV15 to TRBJ2-4; D is unresolved. Germline CDR1 is LNHNV and CDR2 is YYDKDF (reference sequence). V was clipped by 0 bases and J by 10 bases, with 13 bases between them. This CDR3 has 14 amino acids. CDR3: CATSRDLDTAIQYF. The CDR3 coding sequence is TGTGCCACCAGCAGAGATCTGGATACGGCGATTCAGTACTTC.

This clone was seen a few times. This chain joins TRBV30 and TRBJ1-5, with D tentatively TRBD1 (5 bases). From germline, CDR1 is GTSNPN and CDR2 SVGIG (reference sequence). Trimming took off 4 bases at V and 2 bases at J, with 9 bases between the two ends. The CDR3 covers 13 residues. The CDR3 DNA reads TGTGCCTGGACTCGGGGGGGCAATCAGCCCCAGCATTTT. Protein product: CAWTRGGNQPQHF. The full variable domain, its missing parts supplied by reference TRBV30 and TRBJ1-5, is SQTIHQWPATLVQPVGSPLSLECTVEGTSNPNLYWYRQAAGRGLQLLFYSVGIGQISSEVPQNLSASRPQDRQFILSSKKLLLSDSGFYLCAWTRGGNQPQHFGDGTRLSIL.

This clone was counted a few times. The chain has TRBV21-1 and TRBJ2-1; the D segment call TRBD2 is taken from the table without a DNA check. TRBV21-1 is a recognized pseudogene. The CDR3 has 14 amino acids. The CDR3 DNA sequence: TGTGCCAGCAGAAGGGCGGGAGGCCCCCATGAGCAGTTCTTC. This codes for CASRRAGGPHEQFF.

The table lists this clone with a few counts. The V and J genes are TRBV14 and TRBJ1-1, with D possibly being TRBD1 (6 bases). The CDR3 sequence is 14 residues long. Deletions cut 1 base from V and 1 base from J, with 7 bases between. CDR1 is SGHDN and CDR2 is FVKESK in the germline V gene. The CDR3 loop reads CASSQVQGNTEAFF. CDR3 coding DNA: TGTGCCAGCAGCCAAGTACAGGGGAACACTGAAGCTTTCTTT.

The chain couples TRBV28 to TRBJ1-5; possibly TRBD1 for D (5 bases). V lost 7 bases, J lost 6 bases, and 16 bases lay in between. CDR1 MDHEN and CDR2 SYDVKM come from the germline V gene. The CDR3 consists of 14 residues. For the CDR3, the DNA is TGTGCCAGCACCCTACGGGCAGGGTTTCAGCCCCAGCATTTT. This sequence encodes CASTLRAGFQPQHF.

V and J are TRBV30 and TRBJ2-7, with TRBD2 identical over 12 bases. Germline loops: CDR1 GTSNPN, CDR2 SVGIG (reference sequence). The ends lost 2 bases at V and 2 bases at J; junction bases unmatched: 4. This CDR3 has 15 amino acids. The DNA for the CDR3 is TGTGCCTGGAGTCATGGACTAGCGGGACCCTACGAGCAGTACTTC. It yields the protein CAWSHGLAGPYEQYF.

This clone was seen only a few times. This rearrangement joins TRBV30 to TRBJ2-7; TRBD1 aligns across 9 bases. The J segment lost 3 bases and the V segment lost 4 bases, leaving 4 bases of the junction unmatched. Germline V gives CDR1 GTSNPN, CDR2 SVGIG (reference sequence). This CDR3 contains 13 residues. The CDR3 DNA reads as TGTGCCTGGAACAGGGGGCCTGGCTACGAGCAGTACTTC. As protein: CAWNRGPGYEQYF.

This clone occurred a few times. The chain recombines TRBV5-4 with TRBJ1-2; D uncertain. The ends were cut back, 5 bases at V and 2 bases at J, with 10 bases in the middle. There are 13 residues in the CDR3. From germline, CDR1 is SGHNT and CDR2 YYREEE (reference sequence). This chain's CDR3 is CASSLDGNYGYTF. The DNA for the CDR3 is TGTGCCAGCAGTCTAGACGGGAACTATGGCTACACCTTC. Using reference TRBV5-4 and TRBJ1-2 for the parts outside the CDR3, the full variable domain is ETGVTQSPTHLIKTRGQQVTLRCSSQSGHNTVSWYQQALGQGPQFIFQYYREEENGRGNFPPRFSGLQFPNYSSELNVNALELDDSALYLCASSLDGNYGYTFGSGTRLTVV.

The V call is TRBV9, the J call TRBJ2-5, with 10 bases fitting TRBD2. Per the germline V gene, CDR1 is SGDLS and CDR2 is YYNGEE. J gave up 0 bases and V 7 bases, and 15 bases lay outside the gene matches. The CDR3 runs 18 residues. CDR3 sequence: CASSVGASGSLYQETQYF. DNA of the CDR3: TGTGCCAGCTCCGTAGGAGCTAGCGGGAGCCTCTACCAAGAGACCCAGTACTTC. The variable domain in full, completed from reference TRBV9 and TRBJ2-5, reads DSGVTQTPKHLITATGQRVTLRCSPRSGDLSVYWYQQSLDQGLQFLIQYYNGEERAKGNILERFSAQQFPDLHSELNLSSLELGDSALYFCASSVGASGSLYQETQYFGPGTRLLVL.

The chain employs TRBV7-2 and TRBJ2-7, with 11 bases fitting TRBD1. Per germline, CDR1 SGHTA and CDR2 FQGNSA. After removal of 0 bases from V and 4 bases from J, the junction contained 2 bases not matched to a gene. This CDR3 has 15 residues. CDR3 region: CASSLAGQGVYEQYF. CDR3 in DNA: TGTGCCAGCAGCTTAGCGGGACAGGGGGTATACGAGCAGTACTTC.

This clone was detected a few times. The chain employs TRBV9 and TRBJ2-1; D possibly corresponds to TRBD1 (6 bases). CDR3 length: 14 amino acids. With 4 bases removed from V and 8 bases from J, the gap between germline ends came to 16 bases. Germline CDR1 SGDLS, CDR2 YYNGEE. CDR3 protein: CASSLSTGTYEQFF. In nucleotides, the CDR3 is TGTGCCAGCAGCCTCTCGACAGGAACCTATGAGCAGTTCTTC.

The rearrangement uses TRBV7-2 and TRBJ1-2; TRBD1 aligns across 8 bases. The CDR3 has 15 amino acids. V lost 6 bases to trimming and J lost 6 bases; unmatched junction nucleotides: 12. In germline, CDR1 is SGHTA, CDR2 FQGNSA. CDR3 in amino acids: CASSINSGGRNGYTF. Written as DNA, the CDR3 is TGTGCCAGCAGTATTAATTCAGGGGGCCGGAATGGCTACACCTTC.

The V and J genes are TRBV29-1 and TRBJ2-5, with 9 bases fitting TRBD1. This CDR3 spans 16 amino acids. With V trimmed by 4 bases and J by 2 bases, 11 bases remained unmatched. The germline gives CDR1 SQVTM, CDR2 ANQGSEA. DNA for the CDR3: TGCAGCGTTGCCTTCGGACAGGGGTTAGGGCAAGAGACCCAGTACTTC. Residues: CSVAFGQGLGQETQYF. Based on the CDR3 plus reference TRBV29-1 and TRBJ2-5, the full variable domain is SAVISQKPSRDICQRGTSLTIQCQVDSQVTMMFWYRQQPGQSLTLIATANQGSEATYESGFVIDKFPISRPNLTFSTLTVSNMSPEDSSIYLCSVAFGQGLGQETQYFGPGTRLLVL.

This clone appeared a few times. This chain's CDR3 is CSVEGVQGINEQYF. CDR3 DNA: TGCAGCGTTGAGGGCGTTCAGGGGATCAACGAGCAGTACTTC. The chain employs TRBV29-1 and TRBJ2-7; D may be TRBD1 (6 bases). Trimming took off 3 bases at V and 5 bases at J, with 17 bases between the two ends. CDR3 length: 14 residues. Germline V gene lookup returns CDR1 SQVTM and CDR2 ANQGSEA.

This clone was observed a handful of times. This chain connects TRBV7-9 to TRBJ1-2; D remains ambiguous. The CDR3 consists of 13 residues. The ends were cut back, 4 bases at V and 6 bases at J, with 12 bases in the middle. Looked up from germline, CDR1 is SEHNR and CDR2 is FQNEAQ (reference sequence). CDR3 coding DNA: TGTGCCAGCAGCTCTCCCTGGGGAAATGGCTACACCTTC. This encodes CASSSPWGNGYTF.

Concerning this clone: Germline and junction disagree at one end, which may indicate a read error. The chain has TRBV7-7 and TRBJ2-1, with 11 bases fitting TRBD2. The CDR3 has 15 amino acids. In germline, CDR1 is SSHAT, CDR2 FNYEAQ (reference sequence). The CDR3 DNA reads TGTGCTAGCAGCCCTACTAGCGGGAGCTACAGTGAGCAGTTCTTC. Amino acids: CASSPTSGSYSEQFF.

V usage is TRBV7-8 and J usage is TRBJ2-5, with D perhaps matching TRBD1 or TRBD2 (5 bases each). CDR1 SGHVS and CDR2 FQNEAQ come from the germline V gene. Between the trimmed V and J ends, which lost 5 bases and 9 bases, there was a span of 16 bases. The CDR3 spans 13 residues. DNA for the CDR3: TGTGCCAGCAGCATACGGGACCGGACGGCCCAGTACTTC. This codes for CASSIRDRTAQYF. Together with reference TRBV7-8 and TRBJ2-5, the CDR3 gives the full variable domain: GAGVSQSPRYKVAKRGQDVALRCDPISGHVSLFWYQQALGQGPEFLTYFQNEAQLDKSGLPSDRFFAERPEGSVSTLKIQRTQQEDSAVYLCASSIRDRTAQYFGPGTRLLVL.

This clone was seen more than once but under ten times. This rearrangement joins TRBV9 to TRBJ2-1, with D maybe TRBD2 (6 bases). Germline V lookup: CDR1 SGDLS, CDR2 YYNGEE. The CDR3 sequence is 15 residues long. V was clipped by 3 bases and J by 0 bases, with 10 bases between them. CDR3 coding DNA: TGTGCCAGCAGCGGGGGAGGCCACTCCTACAATGAGCAGTTCTTC. It codes for CASSGGGHSYNEQFF. Looking up the rest from reference TRBV9 and TRBJ2-1 gives the full variable domain: DSGVTQTPKHLITATGQRVTLRCSPRSGDLSVYWYQQSLDQGLQFLIQYYNGEERAKGNILERFSAQQFPDLHSELNLSSLELGDSALYFCASSGGGHSYNEQFFGPGTRLTVL.

The sample holds a few counts of this clone. The V call is TRBV6-5, the J call TRBJ1-2, with no clear D. Trimming removed 0 bases from V and 0 bases from J, with 8 bases in between. The V gene's germline CDR1 is MNHEY and CDR2 SVGAGI. CDR3 size: 15 residues. The CDR3 is CASSYSQVANYGYTF. CDR3 DNA sequence: TGTGCCAGCAGTTACTCCCAGGTGGCTAACTATGGCTACACCTTC.

The chain recombines TRBV29-1 with TRBJ2-2; weak D call: TRBD2 (5 bases). The CDR3 runs 10 residues. The germline gives CDR1 SQVTM, CDR2 ANQGSEA. V lost 7 bases and J lost 8, with 8 bases in between. In DNA, the CDR3 is TGCAGCGCCTGGAGGGGGGAGCTGTTTTTT. The encoded protein is CSAWRGELFF.

J is TRBJ2-3 and V is TRBV7-2, with 9 bases fitting TRBD2. V was pared by 0 bases and J by 4 bases, with 2 bases of the junction left unmatched. The CDR3 spans 15 residues. Looked up from germline, CDR1 is SGHTA and CDR2 is FQGNSA. The CDR3 DNA is TGTGCCAGCAGCTTAGCTGGCGGGAGGGCAGATACGCAGTATTTT. As protein: CASSLAGGRADTQYF. The entire variable domain, with the rest obtained from reference TRBV7-2 and TRBJ2-3, is as follows: GAGVSQSPSNKVTEKGKDVELRCDPISGHTALYWYRQSLGQGLEFLIYFQGNSAPDKSGLPSDRFSAERTGGSVSTLTIQRTQQEDSAVYLCASSLAGGRADTQYFGPGTRLTVL.

The chain recombines TRBV25-1 with TRBJ2-5, with D perhaps TRBD1 (6 bases). This CDR3 is 15 amino acids long. CDR1 MGHDK and CDR2 SYGVNS come from the germline V gene. Trimming removed 1 base at V and 3 bases at J, with 12 bases between. CDR3 nucleotides: TGTGCCAGCAGTGAATTTAAGGGGGACAAAGAGACCCAGTACTTC. Protein product: CASSEFKGDKETQYF.